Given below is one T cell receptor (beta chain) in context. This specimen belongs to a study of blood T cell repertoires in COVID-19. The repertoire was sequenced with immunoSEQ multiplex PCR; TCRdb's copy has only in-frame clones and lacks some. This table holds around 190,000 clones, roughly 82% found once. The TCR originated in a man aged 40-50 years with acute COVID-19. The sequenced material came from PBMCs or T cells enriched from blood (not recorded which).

CDR3 nucleotides: TGTGCCAGTAGTATTGCGGGCAGTCGTTCACCCCTCCACTTT. Translated, it gives CASSIAGSRSPLHF. V is TRBV19 and J is TRBJ1-6; no clear D gene. The germline CDR1 and CDR2 sequences are LNHDA and SQIVND (reference sequence). V was clipped by 3 bases and J by 9 bases, with 12 bases between them. The CDR3 runs to 14 residues.